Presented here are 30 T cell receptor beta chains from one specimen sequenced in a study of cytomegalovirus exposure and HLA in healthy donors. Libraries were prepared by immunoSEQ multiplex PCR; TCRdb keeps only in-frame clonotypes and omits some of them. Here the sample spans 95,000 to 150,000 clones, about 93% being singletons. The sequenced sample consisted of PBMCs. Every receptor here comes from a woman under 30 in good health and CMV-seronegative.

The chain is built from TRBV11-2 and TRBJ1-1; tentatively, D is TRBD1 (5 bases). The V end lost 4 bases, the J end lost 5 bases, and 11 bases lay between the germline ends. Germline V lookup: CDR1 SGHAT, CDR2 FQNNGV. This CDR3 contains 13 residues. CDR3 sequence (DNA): TGTGCCAGCAGCTCAAGACAGCGTACTGAAGCTTTCTTT. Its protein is CASSSRQRTEAFF. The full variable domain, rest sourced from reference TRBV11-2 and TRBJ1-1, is EAGVAQSPRYKIIEKRQSVAFWCNPISGHATLYWYQQILGQGPKLLIQFQNNGVVDDSQLPKDRFSAERLKGVDSTLKIQPAKLEDSAVYLCASSSRQRTEAFFGQGTRLTVV.

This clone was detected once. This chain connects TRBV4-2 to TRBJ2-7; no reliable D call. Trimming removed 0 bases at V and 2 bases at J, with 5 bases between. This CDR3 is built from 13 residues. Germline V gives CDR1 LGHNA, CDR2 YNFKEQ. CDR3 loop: CASSQDLPYEQYF. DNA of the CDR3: TGTGCCAGCAGCCAAGATCTACCCTACGAGCAGTACTTC.

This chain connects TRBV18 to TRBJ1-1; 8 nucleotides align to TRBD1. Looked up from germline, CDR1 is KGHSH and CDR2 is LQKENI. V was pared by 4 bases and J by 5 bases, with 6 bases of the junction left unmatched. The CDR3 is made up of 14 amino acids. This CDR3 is CASSLDREGTEAFF. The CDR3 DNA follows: TGTGCCAGCTCACTGGACAGGGAGGGGACTGAAGCTTTCTTT.

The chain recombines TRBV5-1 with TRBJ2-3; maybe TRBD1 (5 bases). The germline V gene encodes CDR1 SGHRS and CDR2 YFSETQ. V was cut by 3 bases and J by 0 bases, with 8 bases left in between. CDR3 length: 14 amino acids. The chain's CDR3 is CASSSSGSTDTQYF. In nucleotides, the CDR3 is TGCGCCAGCAGCTCCTCAGGGAGCACAGATACGCAGTATTTT.

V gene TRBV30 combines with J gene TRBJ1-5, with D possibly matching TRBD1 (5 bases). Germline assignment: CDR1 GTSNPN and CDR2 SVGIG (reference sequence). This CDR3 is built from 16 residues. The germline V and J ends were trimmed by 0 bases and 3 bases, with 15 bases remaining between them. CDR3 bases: TGTGCCTGGAGTGTATTCAGGGCAGGAAACAATCAGCCCCAGCATTTT. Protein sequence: CAWSVFRAGNNQPQHF.

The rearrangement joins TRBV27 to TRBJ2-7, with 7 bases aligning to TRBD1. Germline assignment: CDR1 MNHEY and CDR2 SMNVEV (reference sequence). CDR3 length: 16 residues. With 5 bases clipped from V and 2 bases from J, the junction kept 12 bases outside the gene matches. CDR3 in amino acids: CASSLGWGTEPYEQYF. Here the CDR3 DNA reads TGTGCCAGCAGTCTAGGATGGGGGACAGAGCCCTACGAGCAGTACTTC.

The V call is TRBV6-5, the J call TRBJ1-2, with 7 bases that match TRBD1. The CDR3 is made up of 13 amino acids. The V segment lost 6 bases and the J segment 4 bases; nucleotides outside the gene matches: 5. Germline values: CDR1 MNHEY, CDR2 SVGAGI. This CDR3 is CASRRDSLYGYTF. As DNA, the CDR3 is TGTGCCAGCAGGCGGGACAGCCTCTATGGCTACACCTTC.

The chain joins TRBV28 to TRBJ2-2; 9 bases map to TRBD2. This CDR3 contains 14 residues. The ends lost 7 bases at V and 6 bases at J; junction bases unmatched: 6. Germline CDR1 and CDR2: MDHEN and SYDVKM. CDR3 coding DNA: TGTGCCAGCACGGTTAGCGGGAGCGCCGGGGAGCTGTTTTTT. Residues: CASTVSGSAGELFF.

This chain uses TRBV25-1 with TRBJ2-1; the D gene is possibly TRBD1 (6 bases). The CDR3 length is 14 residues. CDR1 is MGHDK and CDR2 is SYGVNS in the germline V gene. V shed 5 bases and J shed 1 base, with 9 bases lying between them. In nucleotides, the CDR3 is TGTGCCAGCAGTCACAGGGTTTCCTACAATGAGCAGTTCTTC. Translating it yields CASSHRVSYNEQFF.

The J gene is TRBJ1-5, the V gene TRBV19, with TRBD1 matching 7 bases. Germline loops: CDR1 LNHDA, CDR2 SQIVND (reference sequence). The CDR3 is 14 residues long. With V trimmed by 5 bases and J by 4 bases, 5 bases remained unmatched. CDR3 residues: CASSLTGSNQPQHF. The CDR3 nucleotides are TGTGCCAGTAGTCTGACAGGGAGTAATCAGCCCCAGCATTTT.

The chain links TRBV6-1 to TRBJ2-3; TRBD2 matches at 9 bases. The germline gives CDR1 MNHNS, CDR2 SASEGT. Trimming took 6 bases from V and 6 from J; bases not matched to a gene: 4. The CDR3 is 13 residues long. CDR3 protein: CASRGTSLDTQYF. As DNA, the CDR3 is TGTGCCAGCAGAGGGACTAGCCTGGATACGCAGTATTTT.

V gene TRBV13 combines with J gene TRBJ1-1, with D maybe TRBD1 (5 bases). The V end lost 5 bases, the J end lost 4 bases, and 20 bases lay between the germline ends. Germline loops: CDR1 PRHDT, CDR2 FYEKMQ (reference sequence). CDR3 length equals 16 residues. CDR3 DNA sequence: TGTGCCAGCAGCCCCCCTTTGTGGGGCTGGAGCACTGAAGCTTTCTTT. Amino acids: CASSPPLWGWSTEAFF.

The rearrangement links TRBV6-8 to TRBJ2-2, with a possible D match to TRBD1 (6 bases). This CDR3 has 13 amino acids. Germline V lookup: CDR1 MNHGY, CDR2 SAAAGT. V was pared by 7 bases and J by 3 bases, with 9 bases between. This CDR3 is CASTSGDTGELFF. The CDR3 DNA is TGTGCCAGCACGTCAGGGGACACCGGGGAGCTGTTTTTT.

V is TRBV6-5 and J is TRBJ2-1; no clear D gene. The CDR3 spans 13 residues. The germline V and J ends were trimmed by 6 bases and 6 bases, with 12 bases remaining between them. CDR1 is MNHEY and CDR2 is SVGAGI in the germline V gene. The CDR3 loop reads CASSPGPLNEQFF. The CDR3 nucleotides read TGTGCCAGCAGCCCTGGCCCTCTCAATGAGCAGTTCTTC.

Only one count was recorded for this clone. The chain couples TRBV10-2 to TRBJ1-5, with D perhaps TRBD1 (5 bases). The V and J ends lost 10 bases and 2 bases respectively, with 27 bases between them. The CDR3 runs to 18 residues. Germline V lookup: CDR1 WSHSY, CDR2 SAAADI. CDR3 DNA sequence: TGCGCCACCAAACCAAGGCGGGGGGGTGCTAAGGGCAATCAGCCCCAGCATTTT. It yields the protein CATKPRRGGAKGNQPQHF.

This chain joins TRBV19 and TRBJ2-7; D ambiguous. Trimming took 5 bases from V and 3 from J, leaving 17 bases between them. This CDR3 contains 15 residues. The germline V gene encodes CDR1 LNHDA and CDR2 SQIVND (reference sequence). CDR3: CASSDSLTYYYEQYF. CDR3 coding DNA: TGTGCCAGTAGTGATAGCCTCACATACTACTACGAGCAGTACTTC.

CDR3: CAWSGGLAVDTQYF. As DNA, the CDR3 is TGTGCCTGGAGTGGGGGACTAGCAGTGGATACGCAGTATTTT. The J gene is TRBJ2-3, the V gene TRBV30; 9 bases are shared with TRBD2. Germline V gene data show CDR1 as GTSNPN and CDR2 as SVGIG (reference sequence). This CDR3 is 14 amino acids long. Trimming removed 1 base from V and 6 bases from J; junction bases left unmatched: 5.

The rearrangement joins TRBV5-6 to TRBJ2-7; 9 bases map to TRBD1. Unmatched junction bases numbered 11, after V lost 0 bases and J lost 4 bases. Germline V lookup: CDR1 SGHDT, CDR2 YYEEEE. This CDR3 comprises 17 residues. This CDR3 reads CASSLGARDRVLYEQYF. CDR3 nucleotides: TGTGCCAGCAGCTTGGGGGCTCGGGACAGGGTCTTGTACGAGCAGTACTTC.

CDR3 region: CASSEAGRGSGELFF. The CDR3 nucleotides read TGTGCCAGCAGTGAAGCGGGGCGGGGCAGCGGGGAGCTGTTTTTT. This sequence joins TRBV6-1 and TRBJ2-2; D is perhaps TRBD2 (6 bases). CDR3 length equals 15 residues. Per the germline V gene, CDR1 is MNHNS and CDR2 is SASEGT. V shed 0 bases and J shed 7 bases, with 12 bases lying between them.

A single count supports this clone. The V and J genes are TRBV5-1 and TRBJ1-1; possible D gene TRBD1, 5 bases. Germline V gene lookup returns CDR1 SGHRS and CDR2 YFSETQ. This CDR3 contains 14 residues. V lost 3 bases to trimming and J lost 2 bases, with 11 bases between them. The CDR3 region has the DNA TGCGCCAGCAGCTCGGGTCAGGGTAACACTGAAGCTTTCTTT. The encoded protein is CASSSGQGNTEAFF.

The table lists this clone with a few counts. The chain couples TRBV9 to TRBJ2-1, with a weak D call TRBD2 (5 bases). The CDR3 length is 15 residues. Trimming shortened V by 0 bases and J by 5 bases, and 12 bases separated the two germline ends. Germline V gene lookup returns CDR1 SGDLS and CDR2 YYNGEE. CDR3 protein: CASSVAGWEDNEQFF. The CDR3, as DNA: TGTGCCAGCAGCGTAGCGGGATGGGAAGACAATGAGCAGTTCTTC.

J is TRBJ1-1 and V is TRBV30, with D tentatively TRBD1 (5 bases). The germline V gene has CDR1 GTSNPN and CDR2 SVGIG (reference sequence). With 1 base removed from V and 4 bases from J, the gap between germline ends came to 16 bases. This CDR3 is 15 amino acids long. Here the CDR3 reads CAWSGIGRGSTEAFF. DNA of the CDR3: TGTGCCTGGAGTGGAATCGGGAGGGGTAGCACTGAAGCTTTCTTT. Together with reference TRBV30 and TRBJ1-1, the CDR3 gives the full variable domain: SQTIHQWPATLVQPVGSPLSLECTVEGTSNPNLYWYRQAAGRGLQLLFYSVGIGQISSEVPQNLSASRPQDRQFILSSKKLLLSDSGFYLCAWSGIGRGSTEAFFGQGTRLTVV.

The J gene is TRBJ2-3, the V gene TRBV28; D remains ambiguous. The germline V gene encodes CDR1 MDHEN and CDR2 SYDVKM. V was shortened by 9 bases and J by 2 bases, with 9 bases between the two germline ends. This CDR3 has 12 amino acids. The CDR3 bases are TGTGCCAGTCAGGTATTCACAGATACGCAGTATTTT. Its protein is CASQVFTDTQYF.

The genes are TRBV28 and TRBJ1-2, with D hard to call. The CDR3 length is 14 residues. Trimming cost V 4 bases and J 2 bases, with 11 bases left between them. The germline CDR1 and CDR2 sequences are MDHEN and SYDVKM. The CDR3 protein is CASSWVVRNYGYTF. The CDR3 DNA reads TGTGCCAGCAGTTGGGTCGTCAGGAACTATGGCTACACCTTC.

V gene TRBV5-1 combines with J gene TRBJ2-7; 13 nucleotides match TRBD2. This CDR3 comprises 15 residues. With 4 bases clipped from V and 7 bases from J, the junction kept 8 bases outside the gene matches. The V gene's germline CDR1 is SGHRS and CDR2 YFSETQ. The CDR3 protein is CASSPLGTSGMEQYF. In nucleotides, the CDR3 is TGCGCCAGCAGCCCCCTCGGGACTAGCGGGATGGAGCAGTACTTC.

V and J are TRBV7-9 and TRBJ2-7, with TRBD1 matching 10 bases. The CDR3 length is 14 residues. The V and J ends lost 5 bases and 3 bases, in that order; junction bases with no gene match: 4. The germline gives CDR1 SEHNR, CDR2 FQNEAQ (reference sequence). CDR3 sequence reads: CASSPRDRGYEQYF. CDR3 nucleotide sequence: TGTGCCAGCAGCCCCAGGGACAGGGGCTACGAGCAGTACTTC.

CDR3 in amino acids: CASSPGQGTEAFF. CDR3 bases: TGTGCCAGCAGCCCGGGACAGGGCACTGAAGCTTTCTTT. The chain employs TRBV7-3 and TRBJ1-1; 9 bases line up with TRBD1. The junction had 2 bases not matched to a gene; V was cut back by 5 bases and J by 4 bases. CDR1 is SGHTA and CDR2 is FQGTGA in the germline V gene. CDR3 length: 13 residues.

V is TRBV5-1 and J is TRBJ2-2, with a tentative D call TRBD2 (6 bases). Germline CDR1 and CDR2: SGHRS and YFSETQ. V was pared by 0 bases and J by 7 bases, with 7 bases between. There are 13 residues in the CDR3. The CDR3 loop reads CASSLAEGGELFF. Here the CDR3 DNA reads TGCGCCAGCAGCTTGGCGGAGGGCGGGGAGCTGTTTTTT.

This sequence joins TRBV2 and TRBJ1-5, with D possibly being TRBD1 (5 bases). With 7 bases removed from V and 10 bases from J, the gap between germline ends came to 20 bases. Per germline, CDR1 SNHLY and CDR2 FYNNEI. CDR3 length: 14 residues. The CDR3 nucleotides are TGTGCCAGCACCAGCCTGGGGGGAAGAGCCCCCCAGCATTTT. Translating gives CASTSLGGRAPQHF.

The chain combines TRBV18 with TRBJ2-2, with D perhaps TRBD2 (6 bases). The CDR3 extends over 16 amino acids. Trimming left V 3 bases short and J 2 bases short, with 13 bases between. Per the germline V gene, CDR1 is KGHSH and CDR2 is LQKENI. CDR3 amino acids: CASSPTLASNTGELFF. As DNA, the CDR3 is TGTGCCAGCTCACCTACTCTAGCGAGTAACACCGGGGAGCTGTTTTTT.